One sample yielded the 23 T cell receptor beta chains listed below, sequenced in a study of CD8+CD57+ T cells in acquired aplastic anemia. Patients included in sequencing had previously demonstrated CD8+CD57+ cell expansion by flow cytometry. Profiles of TCR beta VDJ and CDR3 were generated from a genomic DNA template. TCRdb redid the calling of the reads with MiXCR, one entry per CDR3 protein. Here the sample spans some 120,000 distinct CDR3 sequences, about 40% being singletons. Material for sequencing was sorted CD4+, CD8+, or CD8+CD57+ T cells (not recorded which) from PBMCs. These receptors originate from a human donor with aplastic anemia.

The sample holds many counts of this clonotype. The chain combines TRBV28 with TRBJ2-7; D not resolved. V lost 4 bases and J 2 bases, leaving 6 bases between the germline ends. Germline assignment: CDR1 MDHEN and CDR2 SYDVKM. The CDR3 consists of 12 residues. The CDR3 loop reads CASSYKAYEQYF. CDR3 nucleotides: TGTGCCAGCAGTTACAAAGCCTACGAGCAGTACTTC.

This sequence joins TRBV20-1 and TRBJ1-2; 7 bases match TRBD1. The CDR3 loop spans 15 amino acids. V lost 0 bases, J lost 1 base, and 5 bases stayed unmatched. The germline gives CDR1 DFQATT, CDR2 SNEGSKA (reference sequence). The chain's CDR3 is CSARDGQEYNYGYTF. CDR3 bases: TGCAGTGCTAGAGATGGACAGGAATATAACTATGGCTACACCTTC.

This clonotype was recorded many times. The rearrangement links TRBV7-9 to TRBJ1-1; D unresolved. Per germline, CDR1 SEHNR and CDR2 FQNEAQ (reference sequence). Trimming removed 3 bases from V and 8 bases from J, with 13 bases in between. The CDR3 runs to 13 residues. The CDR3 DNA is TGTGCCAGCAGCTTGGCCGGCGAAGAAGAAGCTTTCTTT. Protein product: CASSLAGEEEAFF. The full variable domain, with the rest looked up from reference TRBV7-9 and TRBJ1-1, is DTGVSQNPRHKITKRGQNVTFRCDPISEHNRLYWYRQTLGQGPEFLTYFQNEAQLEKSRLLSDRFSAERPKGSFSTLEIQRTEQGDSAMYLCASSLAGEEEAFFGQGTRLTVV.

With respect to this clonotype: This clone may be a read error of a much larger clone one base away. The CDR3 loop is CASSRDENTGELFF. The CDR3 DNA is TGTGCCAGTAGTAGAGACGAGAACACCGGGGAGCTGTTTTTT. The chain employs TRBV19 and TRBJ2-2; D gene unclear. The CDR3 is made up of 14 amino acids. V gave up 4 bases and J gave up 1 base, with 7 bases separating them. From germline, CDR1 is LNHDA and CDR2 SQIVND (reference sequence).

The rearrangement joins TRBV10-3 to TRBJ1-5, with 10 bases lining up with TRBD1. CDR3 length: 17 residues. Per germline, CDR1 ENHRY and CDR2 SYGVKD. With V trimmed by 7 bases and J by 2 bases, 11 bases remained unmatched. CDR3 amino acids: CAITGTGVEKGNQPQHF. DNA for the CDR3: TGTGCCATCACAGGGACAGGGGTTGAGAAGGGCAATCAGCCCCAGCATTTT.

The chain employs TRBV4-1 and TRBJ2-5; TRBD2 aligns across 12 bases. In germline, CDR1 is MGHRA, CDR2 YSYEKL. V trimming: 1 base; J trimming: 1 base; junction bases outside the gene matches: 10. The CDR3 covers 19 residues. The CDR3 here is CASSQVAASGGASQETQYF. CDR3 bases: TGCGCCAGCAGCCAAGTAGCGGCTAGCGGGGGGGCTTCCCAAGAGACCCAGTACTTC.

This clonotype was seen ten or more times. One end of the junction does not line up with germline, which may come from a read error. The V gene is TRBV19, the J gene TRBJ2-2; 13 bases are shared with TRBD2. Germline-derived CDR1 and CDR2 are LNHDA and SQIVND (reference sequence). The CDR3 loop spans 15 amino acids. The CDR3 reads CASSSLAGGTEELFF. Written as DNA, the CDR3 is TGTGCCAGTAGTTCACTAGCGGGGGGGACCGAGGAGCTGTTTTTT.

V is TRBV6-1 and J is TRBJ2-5, with no clear D. V lost 8 bases, J lost 7 bases, and 23 bases lay in between. Per the germline V gene, CDR1 is MNHNS and CDR2 is SASEGT. The CDR3 covers 15 residues. This CDR3 reads CASSKNRQTEGTQYF. In DNA, the CDR3 is TGTGCCAGCTCAAAAAACCGGCAGACTGAAGGGACCCAGTACTTC.

This clonotype was detected ten times or more. This may arise from a read error, as a much more abundant clone is one base away. This likely comes from a read error, as the CDR3 has no conserved phenylalanine or tryptophan at its end. The chain is built from TRBV9 and TRBJ1-6; possible D gene TRBD1, 5 bases. The germline V and J ends were trimmed by 0 bases and 4 bases, with 8 bases remaining between them. Germline CDR1 reads SGDLS; CDR2 reads YYNGEE. CDR3 length: 15 residues. CDR3 sequence reads: CASSVEAGYNSPLHL. Written as DNA, the CDR3 is TGTGCCAGCAGCGTAGAGGCAGGGTATAATTCACCCCTCCACCTT.

This clonotype was recorded once. A read error may account for a junction end that differs from germline. This chain links TRBV24-1 with TRBJ2-2; D assignment may be TRBD1 or TRBD2 (6 bases each). The CDR3 is made up of 17 amino acids. Germline V gene sequence: CDR1 KGHDR, CDR2 SFDVKD. CDR3 sequence reads: CATSDQAGQGRTGGLFF. The DNA for the CDR3 is TGTGCCACCAGTGATCAAGCCGGGCAGGGGCGAACCGGGGGGCTGTTTTTT.

This sequence joins TRBV5-5 and TRBJ1-2; D is uncertain. Trimming removed 2 bases at V and 6 bases at J, with 11 bases between. This CDR3 is built from 13 residues. Germline lookup yields CDR1 SGHKS and CDR2 YYEKEE (reference sequence). CDR3 coding DNA: TGTGCCAGCAGCTTAGCGGGGTTAAATGGCTACACCTTC. Translated, it gives CASSLAGLNGYTF.

This clonotype has a count of ten or more. The J gene is TRBJ2-7, the V gene TRBV5-1; D tentatively fits TRBD1 or TRBD2 (5 bases each). In germline, CDR1 is SGHRS, CDR2 YFSETQ. V was pared by 4 bases and J by 0 bases, with 8 bases between. The CDR3 consists of 13 residues. The CDR3 nucleotides are TGCGCCAGCAGCCCAGGGAGCTCCTACGAGCAGTACTTC. Protein: CASSPGSSYEQYF.

A word on this clonotype: One end of the junction does not line up with germline, which may come from a read error. The chain employs TRBV7-9 and TRBJ2-1; D unresolved. The CDR3 extends over 13 amino acids. Germline CDR1 is SEHNR and CDR2 is FQNEAQ (reference sequence). The CDR3 coding sequence is TGTGCCAGCGGCTTGGACGCTGTCGATGAGCAGTTCTTC. Protein: CASGLDAVDEQFF. The full variable domain, in which reference TRBV7-9 and TRBJ2-1 provide the parts outside the CDR3, is DTGVSQNPRHKITKRGQNVTFRCDPISEHNRLYWYRQTLGQGPEFLTYFQNEAQLEKSRLLSDRFSAERPKGSFSTLEIQRTEQGDSAMYLCASGLDAVDEQFFGPGTRLTVL.

This clonotype has a handful of counts. V usage is TRBV5-6 and J usage is TRBJ1-5; weak D call: TRBD1 (5 bases). There are 16 residues in the CDR3. CDR1 is SGHDT, CDR2 YYEEEE, per germline. Between the trimmed V and J ends, which lost 0 bases and 1 base, there was a span of 11 bases. CDR3 amino acids: CASSLGGGVSNQPQHF. DNA for the CDR3: TGTGCCAGCAGCTTGGGCGGAGGGGTGAGCAATCAGCCCCAGCATTTT.

This clonotype has ten or more counts. The rearrangement links TRBV12-3 or TRBV12-4 to TRBJ1-1; possible D gene TRBD1, 5 bases. V lost 4 bases and J 1 base, leaving 7 bases between the germline ends. This CDR3 has 13 amino acids. CDR3 loop: CASSWGGNTEAFF. The CDR3 nucleotides are TGTGCCAGCAGTTGGGGGGGGAACACTGAAGCTTTCTTT.

The rearrangement links TRBV7-2 to TRBJ2-7; D gene unclear. Germline V gene sequence: CDR1 SGHTA, CDR2 FQGNSA. The CDR3 covers 15 residues. V lost 2 bases, J lost 3 bases, and 14 bases lay in between. The CDR3 reads CASSLSPLGNYEQYV. Here the CDR3 DNA reads TGTGCCAGCAGCTTAAGTCCCCTGGGGAACTACGAGCAGTACGTC.

There are a few counts of this clonotype. This may be a read error, as it is one base from a much larger clone. This chain connects TRBV20-1 to TRBJ2-5, with no clear D. Germline lookup yields CDR1 DFQATT and CDR2 SNEGSKA (reference sequence). CDR3 length: 14 amino acids. The chain's CDR3 is CSALEEVGQETQYF. The CDR3 nucleotides read TGCAGCGCACTCGAAGAGGTTGGCCAAGAGACCCAGTACTTC.

As for this clonotype: A much larger clone differs by one base, so this may be a read error. Given the absence of the conserved phenylalanine or tryptophan at the CDR3 end, a read error is likely. The V and J genes are TRBV5-1 and TRBJ2-5; perhaps TRBD1 as D (6 bases). Deletions cut 4 bases from V and 4 bases from J, with 11 bases between. This CDR3 is built from 13 residues. Per the germline V gene, CDR1 is SGHRS and CDR2 is YFSETQ. The CDR3 is CASSLQGPETQYL. CDR3 bases: TGCGCCAGCAGCCTGCAGGGGCCAGAGACCCAGTACCTC.

J is TRBJ2-2 and V is TRBV19; D not resolved. Germline V gene lookup returns CDR1 LNHDA and CDR2 SQIVND (reference sequence). The length of the CDR3 is 12 residues. Trimming cost V 2 bases and J 7 bases, with 5 bases left between them. The CDR3 is CASSIQLGELFF. For the CDR3, the DNA is TGTGCCAGTAGTATACAACTCGGGGAGCTGTTTTTT.

This chain links TRBV2 with TRBJ2-7, with 8 bases fitting TRBD1. The CDR3 sequence is 13 residues long. From germline, CDR1 is SNHLY and CDR2 FYNNEI. Unmatched junction bases numbered 9, after V lost 8 bases and J lost 6 bases. For the CDR3, the DNA is TGTGCCAGCGAGGACAGGGTTAGCGGCGAGCAGTACGTC. Its translation: CASEDRVSGEQYV.

This clonotype occurred many times. This sequence joins TRBV12-3 or TRBV12-4 and TRBJ1-2, with D unresolved. The CDR3 totals 13 residues. V dropped 5 bases and J dropped 8 bases, with 15 bases sitting between them. Here the CDR3 reads CASSPSLGRGYTF. The CDR3 DNA follows: TGTGCCAGCAGTCCCAGTTTGGGCCGCGGCTACACCTTC.

This clonotype came up a few times. The CDR3 nucleotides read TGTGCCAGCAGCGTAAATGGGGGTCGCGAGCAGTACTTC. This sequence encodes CASSVNGGREQYF. This chain connects TRBV9 to TRBJ2-7, with D perhaps given as TRBD1 or TRBD2 (5 bases each). V dropped 1 base and J dropped 6 bases, with 11 bases sitting between them. Germline V lookup: CDR1 SGDLS, CDR2 YYNGEE. The CDR3 extends over 13 amino acids.

This clonotype has at least ten counts. This sequence joins TRBV2 and TRBJ2-5, with D possibly TRBD2 on 6 matching bases. V lost 11 bases and J 5 bases, leaving 21 bases between the germline ends. Germline V CDR1 and CDR2: SNHLY, FYNNEI. CDR3 length equals 14 residues. CDR3 region: CAGKPGRGSETQYF. DNA for the CDR3: TGTGCCGGTAAACCGGGACGGGGGTCTGAGACCCAGTACTTC.